This entry features one T cell receptor (beta chain) sequence. Its antigen is still unknown. The donors were part of the approximately 130-subject validation cohort, which stood apart from the roughly 670-subject first cohort. These data originate in a study of cytomegalovirus exposure and HLA in healthy donors. V lost 3 bases to trimming and J lost 5 bases; unmatched junction nucleotides: 5. The CDR3 length is 15 residues. Germline V lookup: CDR1 LGHNA, CDR2 YNFKEQ. Study-wide points: First-cohort TCR clusters tended to co-occur in the roughly 120 validation repertoires, a later analysis found.

Using immunoSEQ multiplex PCR, the repertoire was profiled, and TCRdb retains in-frame clones only, with some absent. This sample has 200,000 to 250,000 clones, with 83% found just once. Sequencing input: PBMCs. The genes are TRBV4-2 and TRBJ2-1, with 9 positions matching TRBD1. The receptor's source is a woman aged 18-29 years in good health and CMV-seronegative. In DNA form, the CDR3 reads TGTGCCAGCAGCCAGGCGGGACAGGGTAACAATGAGCAGTTCTTC. Translation gives CASSQAGQGNNEQFF.